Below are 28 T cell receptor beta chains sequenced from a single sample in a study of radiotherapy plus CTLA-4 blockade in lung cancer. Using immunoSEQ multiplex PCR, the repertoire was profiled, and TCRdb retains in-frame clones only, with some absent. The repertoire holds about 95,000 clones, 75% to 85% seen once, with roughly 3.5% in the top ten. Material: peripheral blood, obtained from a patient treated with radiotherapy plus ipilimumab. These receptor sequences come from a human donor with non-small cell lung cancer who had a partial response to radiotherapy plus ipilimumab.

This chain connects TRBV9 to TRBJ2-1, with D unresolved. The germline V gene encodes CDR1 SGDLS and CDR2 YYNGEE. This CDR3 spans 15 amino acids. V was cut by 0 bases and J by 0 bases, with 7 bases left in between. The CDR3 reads CASSVDPSSYNEQFF. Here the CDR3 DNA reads TGTGCCAGCAGCGTAGATCCTAGCTCCTACAATGAGCAGTTCTTC.

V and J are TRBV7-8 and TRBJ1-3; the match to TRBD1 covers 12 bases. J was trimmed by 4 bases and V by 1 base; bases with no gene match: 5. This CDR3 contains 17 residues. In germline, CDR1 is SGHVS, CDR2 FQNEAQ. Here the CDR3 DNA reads TGTGCCAGCAGCTTAGGGGACAGGGGGCAATCGGGAAACACCATATATTTT. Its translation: CASSLGDRGQSGNTIYF.

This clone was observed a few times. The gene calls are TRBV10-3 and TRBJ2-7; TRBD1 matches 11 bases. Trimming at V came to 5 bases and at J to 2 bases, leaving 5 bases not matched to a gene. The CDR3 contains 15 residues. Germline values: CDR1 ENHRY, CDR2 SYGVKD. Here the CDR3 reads CAISPGTGGTYEQYF. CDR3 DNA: TGTGCCATCAGTCCCGGGACAGGGGGTACCTACGAGCAGTACTTC.

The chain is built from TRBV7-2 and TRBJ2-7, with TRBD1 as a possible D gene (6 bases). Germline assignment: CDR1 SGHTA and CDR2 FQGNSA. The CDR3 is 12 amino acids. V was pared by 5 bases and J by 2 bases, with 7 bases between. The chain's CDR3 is CASSQGTYEQYF. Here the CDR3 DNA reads TGTGCCAGCAGCCAGGGGACCTACGAGCAGTACTTC.

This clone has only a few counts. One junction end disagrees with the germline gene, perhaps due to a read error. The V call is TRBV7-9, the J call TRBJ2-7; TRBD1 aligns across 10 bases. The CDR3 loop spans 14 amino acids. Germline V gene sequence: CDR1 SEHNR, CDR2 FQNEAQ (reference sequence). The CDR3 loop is CASSSTGGSHEQYF. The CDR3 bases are TGTGCCAGCAGCTCGACAGGGGGCTCCCACGAGCAGTACTTC.

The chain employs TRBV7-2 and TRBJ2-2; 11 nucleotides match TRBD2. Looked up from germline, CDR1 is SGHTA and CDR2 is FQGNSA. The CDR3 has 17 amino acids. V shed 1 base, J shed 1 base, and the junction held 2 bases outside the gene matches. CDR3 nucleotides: TGTGCCAGCAGCTTAGTTACTAGCGGGAGGAACACCGGGGAGCTGTTTTTT. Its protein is CASSLVTSGRNTGELFF.

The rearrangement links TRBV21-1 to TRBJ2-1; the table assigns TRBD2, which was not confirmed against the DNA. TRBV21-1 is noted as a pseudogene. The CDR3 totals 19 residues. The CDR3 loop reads CASRRTPCGGRGASDEQFF. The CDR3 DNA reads TGTGCCAGCAGACGGACGCCCTGCGGCGGGAGAGGTGCCTCCGATGAGCAGTTCTTC.

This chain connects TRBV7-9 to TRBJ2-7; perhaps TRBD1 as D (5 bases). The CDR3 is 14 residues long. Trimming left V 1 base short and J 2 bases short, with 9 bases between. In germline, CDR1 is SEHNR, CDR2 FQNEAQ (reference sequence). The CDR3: CASSLGGRAYEQYF. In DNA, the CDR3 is TGTGCCAGCAGCTTAGGCGGCAGGGCCTACGAGCAGTACTTC.

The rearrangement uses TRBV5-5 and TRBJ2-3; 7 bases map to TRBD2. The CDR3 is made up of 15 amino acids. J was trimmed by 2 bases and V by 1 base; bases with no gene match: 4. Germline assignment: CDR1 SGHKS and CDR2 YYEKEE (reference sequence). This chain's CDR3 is CASSLPSGYTDTQYF. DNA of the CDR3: TGTGCCAGCAGCTTGCCTAGCGGCTACACAGATACGCAGTATTTT.

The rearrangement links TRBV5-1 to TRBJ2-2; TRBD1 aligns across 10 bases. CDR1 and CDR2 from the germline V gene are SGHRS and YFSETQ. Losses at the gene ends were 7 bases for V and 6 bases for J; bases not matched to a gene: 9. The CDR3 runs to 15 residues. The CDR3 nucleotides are TGCGCCAGCTACCGACAGGGGGCATCATCCGGGGAGCTGTTTTTT. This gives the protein CASYRQGASSGELFF.

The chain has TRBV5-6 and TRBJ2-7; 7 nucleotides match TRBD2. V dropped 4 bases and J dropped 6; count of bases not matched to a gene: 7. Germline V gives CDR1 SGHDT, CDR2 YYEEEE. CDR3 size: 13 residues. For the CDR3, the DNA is TGTGCCAGCAGCCCCCGGACTAGTTTCGAGCAGTACTTC. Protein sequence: CASSPRTSFEQYF.

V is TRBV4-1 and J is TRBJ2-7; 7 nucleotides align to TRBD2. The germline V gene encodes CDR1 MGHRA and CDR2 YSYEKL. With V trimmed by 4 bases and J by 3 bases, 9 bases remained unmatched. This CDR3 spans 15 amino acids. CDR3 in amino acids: CASSPLAVLHYEQYF. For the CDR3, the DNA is TGCGCCAGCAGCCCGCTAGCGGTTTTACACTACGAGCAGTACTTC.

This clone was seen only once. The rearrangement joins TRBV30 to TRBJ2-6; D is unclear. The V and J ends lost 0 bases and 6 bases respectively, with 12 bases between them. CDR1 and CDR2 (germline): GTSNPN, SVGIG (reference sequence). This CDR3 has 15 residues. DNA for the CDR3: TGTGCCTGGAGTGTGGGCCAGTCAGCGGCCAACGTCCTGACTTTC. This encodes CAWSVGQSAANVLTF.

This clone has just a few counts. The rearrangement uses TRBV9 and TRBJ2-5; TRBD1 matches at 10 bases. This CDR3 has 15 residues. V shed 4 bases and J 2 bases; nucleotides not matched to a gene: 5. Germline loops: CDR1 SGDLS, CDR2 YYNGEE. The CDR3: CASSTRDRGQETQYF. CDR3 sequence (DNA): TGTGCCAGCAGCACCCGGGACAGGGGTCAAGAGACCCAGTACTTC.

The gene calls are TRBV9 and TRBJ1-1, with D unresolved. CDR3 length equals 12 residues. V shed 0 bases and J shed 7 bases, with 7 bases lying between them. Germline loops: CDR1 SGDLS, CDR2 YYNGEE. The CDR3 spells CASSVGGSEAFF. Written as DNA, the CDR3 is TGTGCCAGCAGCGTAGGTGGCAGTGAAGCTTTCTTT.

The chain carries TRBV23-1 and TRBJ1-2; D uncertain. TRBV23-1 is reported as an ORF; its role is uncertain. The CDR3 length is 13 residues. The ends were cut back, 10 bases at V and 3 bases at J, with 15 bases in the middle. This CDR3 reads CAILLLADYGYTF. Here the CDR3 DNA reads TGCGCCATCTTACTCCTAGCAGACTATGGCTACACCTTC.

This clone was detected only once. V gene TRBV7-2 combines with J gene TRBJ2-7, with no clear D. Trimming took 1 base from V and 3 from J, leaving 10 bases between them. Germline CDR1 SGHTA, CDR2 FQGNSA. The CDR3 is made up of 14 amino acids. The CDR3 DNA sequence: TGTGCCAGCAGCTTAGTGGTAGGAGACTACGAGCAGTACTTC. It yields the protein CASSLVVGDYEQYF.

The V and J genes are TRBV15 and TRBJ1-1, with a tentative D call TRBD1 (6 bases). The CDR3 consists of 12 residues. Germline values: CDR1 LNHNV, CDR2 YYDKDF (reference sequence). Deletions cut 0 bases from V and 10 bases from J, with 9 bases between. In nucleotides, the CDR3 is TGTGCCACCAGCAGAGAACAGGGCACAGCTTTCTTT. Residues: CATSREQGTAFF. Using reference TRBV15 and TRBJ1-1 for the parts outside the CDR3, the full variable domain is DAMVIQNPRYQVTQFGKPVTLSCSQTLNHNVMYWYQQKSSQAPKLLFHYYDKDFNNEADTPDNFQSRRPNTSFCFLDIRSPGLGDTAMYLCATSREQGTAFFGQGTRLTVV.

For the CDR3, the DNA is TGTGCCAGCAGCCGGACTAGCGGGAGGGCGGGTGAGCAGTTCTTC. Translation gives CASSRTSGRAGEQFF. V gene TRBV5-8 combines with J gene TRBJ2-1; 15 bases map to TRBD2. V lost 4 bases to trimming and J lost 9 bases; unmatched junction nucleotides: 5. The germline gives CDR1 SGHTS, CDR2 YDEGEE. This CDR3 contains 15 residues.

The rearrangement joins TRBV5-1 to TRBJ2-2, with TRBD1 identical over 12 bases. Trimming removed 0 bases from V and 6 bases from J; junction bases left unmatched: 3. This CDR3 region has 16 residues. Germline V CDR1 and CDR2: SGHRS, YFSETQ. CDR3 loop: CASSLAGQGAPGELFF. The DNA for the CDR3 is TGCGCCAGCAGCTTGGCGGGACAGGGGGCCCCCGGGGAGCTGTTTTTT.

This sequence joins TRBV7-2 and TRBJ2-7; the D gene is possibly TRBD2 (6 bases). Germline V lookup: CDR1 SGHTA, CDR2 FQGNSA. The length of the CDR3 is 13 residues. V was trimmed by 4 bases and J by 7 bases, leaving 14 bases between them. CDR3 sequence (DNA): TGTGCCAGCAGCTCCCGCGGGGCACGAGAGCAGTACTTC. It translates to CASSSRGAREQYF. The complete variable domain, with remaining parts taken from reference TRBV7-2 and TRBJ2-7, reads GAGVSQSPSNKVTEKGKDVELRCDPISGHTALYWYRQSLGQGLEFLIYFQGNSAPDKSGLPSDRFSAERTGGSVSTLTIQRTQQEDSAVYLCASSSRGAREQYFGPGTRLTVT.

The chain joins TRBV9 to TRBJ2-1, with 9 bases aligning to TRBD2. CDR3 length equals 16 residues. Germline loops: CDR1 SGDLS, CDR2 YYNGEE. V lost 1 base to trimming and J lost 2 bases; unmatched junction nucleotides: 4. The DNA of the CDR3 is TGTGCCAGCAGCGTAATCGCTAGCGGGGCCTACAATGAGCAGTTCTTC. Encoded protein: CASSVIASGAYNEQFF.

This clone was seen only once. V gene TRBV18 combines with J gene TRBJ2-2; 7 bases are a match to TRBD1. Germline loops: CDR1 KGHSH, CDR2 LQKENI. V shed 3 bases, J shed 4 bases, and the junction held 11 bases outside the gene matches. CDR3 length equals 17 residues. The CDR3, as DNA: TGTGCCAGCTCACCGTTAGCCCTGGACAGGAGCACCGGGGAGCTGTTTTTT. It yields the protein CASSPLALDRSTGELFF.

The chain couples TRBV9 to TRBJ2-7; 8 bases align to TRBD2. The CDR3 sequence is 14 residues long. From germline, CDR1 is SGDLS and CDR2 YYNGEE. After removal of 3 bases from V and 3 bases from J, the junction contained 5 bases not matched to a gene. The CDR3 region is CASSAGGTSYEQYF. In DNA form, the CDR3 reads TGTGCCAGCAGCGCGGGGGGGACCAGCTACGAGCAGTACTTC.

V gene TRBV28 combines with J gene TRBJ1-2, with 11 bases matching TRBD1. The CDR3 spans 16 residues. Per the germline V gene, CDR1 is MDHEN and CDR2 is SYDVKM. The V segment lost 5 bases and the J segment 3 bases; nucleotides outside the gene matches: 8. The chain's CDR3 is CASSNGGTGGDYGYTF. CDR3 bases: TGTGCCAGCAGTAACGGGGGGACAGGGGGAGACTATGGCTACACCTTC.

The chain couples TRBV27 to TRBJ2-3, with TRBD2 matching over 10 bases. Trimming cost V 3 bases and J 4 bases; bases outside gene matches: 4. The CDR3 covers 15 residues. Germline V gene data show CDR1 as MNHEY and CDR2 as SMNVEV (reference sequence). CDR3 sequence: CASSFSSGSSDTQYF. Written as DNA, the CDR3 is TGTGCCAGCAGTTTCTCTAGCGGGAGCTCAGATACGCAGTATTTT.

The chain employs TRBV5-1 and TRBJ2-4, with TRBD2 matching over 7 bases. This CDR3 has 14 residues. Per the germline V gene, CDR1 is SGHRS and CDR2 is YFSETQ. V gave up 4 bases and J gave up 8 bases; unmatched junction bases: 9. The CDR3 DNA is TGCGCCAGCAGCCCAGCGGGAAGGGGTTACATTCAGTACTTC. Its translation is CASSPAGRGYIQYF.

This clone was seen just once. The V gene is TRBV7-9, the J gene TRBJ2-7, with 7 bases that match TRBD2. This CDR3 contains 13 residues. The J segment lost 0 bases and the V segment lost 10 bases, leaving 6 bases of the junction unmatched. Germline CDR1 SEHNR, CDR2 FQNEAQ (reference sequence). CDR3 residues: CATTSASSYEQYF. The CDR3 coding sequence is TGTGCCACCACTAGCGCCTCCTCCTACGAGCAGTACTTC.